One and the same sample provided the 11 T cell receptor beta chains below, sequenced in a study of cytomegalovirus exposure and HLA in healthy donors. PCR amplification relied on 60 Vbeta primers (plus 13 Jbeta primers). Assay used: immunoSEQ multiplex PCR; TCRdb lists only in-frame clones, some missing. This table holds about 200,000 clones. The sequenced sample was PBMCs. The receptors here all came from a girl aged 2 to 10 in good health and CMV-seropositive.

The chain is built from TRBV12-5 and TRBJ2-5, with 8 bases identical to TRBD2. V was pared by 5 bases and J by 5 bases, with 10 bases of the junction left unmatched. CDR3 length: 15 amino acids. Germline V gives CDR1 LGHNT, CDR2 FRNRAP. CDR3 bases: TGTGCTAGTGGTCCCGGGGGGGGCCCTGGGGAGACCCAGTACTTC. Translating it yields CASGPGGGPGETQYF.

The chain combines TRBV5-4 with TRBJ2-3, with 7 bases that match TRBD1. There are 13 residues in the CDR3. V was pared by 9 bases and J by 2 bases, with 6 bases of the junction left unmatched. In germline, CDR1 is SGHNT, CDR2 YYREEE (reference sequence). In nucleotides, the CDR3 is TGTGCCACCACGGGACAGCCCACAGATACGCAGTATTTT. It specifies CATTGQPTDTQYF.

The J gene is TRBJ2-7, the V gene TRBV5-6; TRBD2 is a possible D gene (6 bases). The CDR3 is made up of 14 amino acids. Germline V lookup: CDR1 SGHDT, CDR2 YYEEEE. V was trimmed by 7 bases and J by 5 bases, leaving 19 bases between them. In DNA form, the CDR3 reads TGTGCCAGCCTCACAATGTCGGGAGCCCACGAGCAGTACTTC. Translation: CASLTMSGAHEQYF. The entire variable domain, with the rest obtained from reference TRBV5-6 and TRBJ2-7, is as follows: DAGVTQSPTHLIKTRGQQVTLRCSPKSGHDTVSWYQQALGQGPQFIFQYYEEEERQRGNFPDRFSGHQFPNYSSELNVNALLLGDSALYLCASLTMSGAHEQYFGPGTRLTVT.

The rearrangement uses TRBV6-1 and TRBJ2-7, with 8 bases matching TRBD2. V gave up 10 bases and J gave up 3 bases; unmatched junction bases: 11. Germline V CDR1 and CDR2: MNHNS, SASEGT. There are 14 residues in the CDR3. CDR3 protein: CATAGLAVGYEQYF. CDR3 nucleotides: TGTGCCACGGCCGGACTAGCCGTAGGCTACGAGCAGTACTTC.

V gene TRBV27 combines with J gene TRBJ2-5; TRBD1 matches at 9 bases. This CDR3 comprises 14 residues. CDR1 MNHEY and CDR2 SMNVEV come from the germline V gene (reference sequence). Germline trimming cut 2 bases from V and 4 bases from J; bases unmatched to any gene: 2. In DNA form, the CDR3 reads TGTGCCAGCAGTTTAAACAGGGGGCGAGAGACCCAGTACTTC. The encoded protein is CASSLNRGRETQYF.

This sequence joins TRBV19 and TRBJ2-2, with D unclear. The CDR3 consists of 11 residues. Germline V gene lookup returns CDR1 LNHDA and CDR2 SQIVND (reference sequence). The CDR3 here is CGSSLSGELFF. In nucleotides, the CDR3 is TGTGGCTCAAGCCTCTCCGGGGAGCTGTTTTTT.

The chain has TRBV10-1 and TRBJ2-7; 7 bases align to TRBD2. Per germline, CDR1 WNHNN and CDR2 SYGVQD (reference sequence). V trimming: 5 bases; J trimming: 2 bases; junction bases outside the gene matches: 3. This CDR3 has 13 residues. CDR3 in amino acids: CASSSSGTYEQYF. CDR3 in DNA: TGCGCCAGCAGTTCTAGCGGTACCTACGAGCAGTACTTC.

The genes are TRBV5-5 and TRBJ2-3, with TRBD2 matching over 9 bases. The CDR3 has 16 amino acids. J lost 2 bases, V lost 0 bases, and 4 bases had no gene match. CDR1 and CDR2 (germline): SGHKS, YYEKEE (reference sequence). CDR3 protein: CASSLVLAGSTDTQYF. CDR3 sequence (DNA): TGTGCCAGCAGCTTGGTGCTAGCGGGATCCACAGATACGCAGTATTTT.

This chain connects TRBV12-5 to TRBJ2-1; possibly TRBD2 for D (6 bases). Looked up from germline, CDR1 is LGHNT and CDR2 is FRNRAP. CDR3 size: 13 residues. V dropped 7 bases and J dropped 6 bases, with 13 bases sitting between them. The CDR3 here is CASARDLSNEQFF. The CDR3 region has the DNA TGTGCTAGTGCTCGGGACTTGAGCAATGAGCAGTTCTTC.

CDR3 nucleotide sequence: TGTGCCAGCAGCTTAGCAACCTACGGAGGATCCTGGCACAATGAGCAGTTCTTC. Protein sequence: CASSLATYGGSWHNEQFF. J is TRBJ2-1 and V is TRBV7-6; TRBD2 might be the D (5 bases). The V and J ends lost 0 bases and 5 bases respectively, with 20 bases between them. The CDR3 runs to 18 residues. Germline CDR1 and CDR2: SGHVS and FNYEAQ. Full variable domain (rest looked up from reference TRBV7-6 and TRBJ2-1): GAGVSQSPRYKVTKRGQDVALRCDPISGHVSLYWYRQALGQGPEFLTYFNYEAQQDKSGLPNDRFSAERPEGSISTLTIQRTEQRDSAMYRCASSLATYGGSWHNEQFFGPGTRLTVL.

The V and J genes are TRBV12-5 and TRBJ2-7, with 9 bases that match TRBD1. Germline V lookup: CDR1 LGHNT, CDR2 FRNRAP. The CDR3 is made up of 14 amino acids. V lost 7 bases to trimming and J lost 2 bases; unmatched junction nucleotides: 6. Here the CDR3 reads CASALGQGPYEQYF. The DNA of the CDR3 is TGTGCTAGTGCCCTGGGACAGGGACCCTACGAGCAGTACTTC.